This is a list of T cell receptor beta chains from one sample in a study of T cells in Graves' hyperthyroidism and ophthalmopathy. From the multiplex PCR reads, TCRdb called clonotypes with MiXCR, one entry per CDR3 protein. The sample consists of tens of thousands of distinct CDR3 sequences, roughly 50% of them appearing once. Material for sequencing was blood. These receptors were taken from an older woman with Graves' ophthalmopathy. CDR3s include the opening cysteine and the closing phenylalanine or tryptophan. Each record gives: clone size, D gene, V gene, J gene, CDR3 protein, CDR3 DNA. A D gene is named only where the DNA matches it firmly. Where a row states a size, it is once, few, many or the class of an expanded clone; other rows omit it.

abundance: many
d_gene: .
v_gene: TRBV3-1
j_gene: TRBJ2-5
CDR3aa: CASSLLTETQYF
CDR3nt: TGTGCCAGCAGCCTCTTGACGGAGACCCAGTACTTC

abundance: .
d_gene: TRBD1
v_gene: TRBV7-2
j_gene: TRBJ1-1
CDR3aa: CASSLHGTGGETEAFF
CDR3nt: TGTGCCAGCAGCTTACATGGAACAGGGGGGGAAACTGAAGCTTTCTTT

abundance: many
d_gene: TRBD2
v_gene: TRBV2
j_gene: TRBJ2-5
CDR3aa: CASSTDSGGGPETQYF
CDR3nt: TGTGCCAGCAGCACCGACAGCGGGGGGGGTCCTGAGACCCAGTACTTC

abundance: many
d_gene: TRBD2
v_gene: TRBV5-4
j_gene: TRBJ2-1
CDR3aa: CASSLLGFGSGSYNEQFF
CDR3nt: TGTGCCAGCAGCTTGTTAGGGTTCGGTAGCGGGAGCTACAATGAGCAGTTCTTC

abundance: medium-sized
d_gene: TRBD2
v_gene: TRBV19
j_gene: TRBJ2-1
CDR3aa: CASKGLAGDNEQFF
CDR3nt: TGTGCCAGTAAGGGACTAGCGGGTGATAATGAGCAGTTCTTC

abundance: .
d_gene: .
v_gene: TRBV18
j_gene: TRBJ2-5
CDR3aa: CASSGYKEETQYF
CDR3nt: TGTGCCAGCTCTGGCTACAAGGAAGAGACCCAGTACTTC

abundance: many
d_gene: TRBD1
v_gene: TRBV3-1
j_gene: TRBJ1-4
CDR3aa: CASSTGTGGEKLFF
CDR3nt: TGTGCCAGCAGTACCGGGACAGGGGGTGAAAAACTGTTTTTT

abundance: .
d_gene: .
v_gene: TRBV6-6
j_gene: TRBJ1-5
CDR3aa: CASRRKGGQPQHF
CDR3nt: TGTGCCAGCAGGCGTAAAGGGGGTCAGCCCCAGCATTTT

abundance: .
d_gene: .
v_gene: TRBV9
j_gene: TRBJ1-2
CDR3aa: CASSPSGIIYGYTF
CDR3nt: TGTGCCAGCAGCCCTTCAGGGATAATCTATGGCTACACCTTC

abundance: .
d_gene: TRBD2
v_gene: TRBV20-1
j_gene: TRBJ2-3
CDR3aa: CSSTSGGAVDTQYF
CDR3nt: TGCAGTTCTACTAGCGGGGGGGCCGTGGATACGCAGTATTTT

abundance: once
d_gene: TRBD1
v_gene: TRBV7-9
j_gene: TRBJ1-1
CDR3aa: CASSHWTGGDTEAFF
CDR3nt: TGTGCCAGCAGCCACTGGACAGGGGGCGACACTGAAGCTTTCTTT

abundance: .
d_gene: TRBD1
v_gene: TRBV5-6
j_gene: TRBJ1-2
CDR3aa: CASSSTGTGGSGANYGYTF
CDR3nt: TGTGCCAGCAGCTCTACCGGGACAGGGGGGTCGGGGGCCAACTATGGCTACACCTTC

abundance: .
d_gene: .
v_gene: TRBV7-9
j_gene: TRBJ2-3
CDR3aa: CASSLAVGADTQYF
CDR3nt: TGTGCCAGCAGCTTAGCAGTAGGGGCAGATACGCAGTATTTT

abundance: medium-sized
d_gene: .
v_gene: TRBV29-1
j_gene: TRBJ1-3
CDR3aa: CSVVAARNTIYF
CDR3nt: TGCAGCGTTGTCGCGGCGAGAAACACCATATATTTT

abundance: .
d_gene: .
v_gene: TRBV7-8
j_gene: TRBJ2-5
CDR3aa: CASSLESGGYQETQYF
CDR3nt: TGTGCCAGCAGCTTAGAATCGGGCGGCTATCAAGAGACCCAGTACTTC

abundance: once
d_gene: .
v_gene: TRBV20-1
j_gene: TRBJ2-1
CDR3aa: CSARDRLALLQFF
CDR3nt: TGCAGTGCTAGAGATCGTCTAGCTCTTTTGCAGTTCTTC

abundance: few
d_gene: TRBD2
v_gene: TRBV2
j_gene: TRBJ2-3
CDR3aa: CASIRAGATQYF
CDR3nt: TGTGCCAGCATTCGAGCGGGGGCAACGCAGTATTTT

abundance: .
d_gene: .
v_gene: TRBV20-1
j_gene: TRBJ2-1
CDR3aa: CSASTPEQFF
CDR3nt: TGTAGTGCTAGTACCCCCGAGCAGTTCTTC

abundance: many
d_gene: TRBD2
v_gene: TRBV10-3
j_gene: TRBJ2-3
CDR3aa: CAISQLAEVDTQYF
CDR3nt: TGTGCCATCAGCCAACTAGCGGAGGTAGATACGCAGTATTTT

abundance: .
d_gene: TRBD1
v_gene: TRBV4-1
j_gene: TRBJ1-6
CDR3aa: CASSQGQGNGSPLHF
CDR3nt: TGCGCCAGCAGCCAAGGACAGGGGAACGGGTCACCCCTCCACTTT

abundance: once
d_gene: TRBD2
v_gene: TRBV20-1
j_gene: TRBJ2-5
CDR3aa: CSATRTSGRAEETQYF
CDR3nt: TGCAGTGCTACCCGGACTAGCGGGAGGGCGGAAGAGACCCAGTACTTC

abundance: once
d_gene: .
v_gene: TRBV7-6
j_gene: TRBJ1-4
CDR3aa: CASSLGSYNEKLFF
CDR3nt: TGTGCCAGCAGCTTAGGCTCCTACAATGAAAAACTGTTTTTT

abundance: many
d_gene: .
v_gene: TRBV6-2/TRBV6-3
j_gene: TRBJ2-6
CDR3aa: CASSYSSRFGANVLTF
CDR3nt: TGTGCCAGCAGTTACTCTTCCCGATTTGGGGCCAACGTCCTGACTTTC

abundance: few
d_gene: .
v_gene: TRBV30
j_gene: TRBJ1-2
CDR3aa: CAWRPAGSLMSYTF
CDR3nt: TGTGCCTGGAGGCCCGCCGGTTCCCTCATGAGCTACACCTTC

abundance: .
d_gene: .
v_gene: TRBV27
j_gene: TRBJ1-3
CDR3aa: CASSLGESGNTIYF
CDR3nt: TGTGCCAGCAGTTTGGGGGAGTCTGGAAACACCATATATTTT

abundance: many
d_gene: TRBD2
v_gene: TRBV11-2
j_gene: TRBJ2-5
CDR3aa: CASRPQGLAGKETQYF
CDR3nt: TGTGCCAGCAGACCACAGGGACTAGCGGGGAAAGAGACCCAGTACTTC

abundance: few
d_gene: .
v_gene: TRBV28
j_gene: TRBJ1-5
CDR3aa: CASSFSGDSNQPQHF
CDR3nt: TGTGCCAGCAGTTTCTCAGGGGACAGCAATCAGCCCCAGCATTTT

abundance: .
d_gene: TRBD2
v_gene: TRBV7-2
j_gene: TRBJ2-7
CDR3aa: CASSTLAGYEQYF
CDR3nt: TGTGCCAGCAGCACCTTAGCGGGCTACGAGCAGTACTTC

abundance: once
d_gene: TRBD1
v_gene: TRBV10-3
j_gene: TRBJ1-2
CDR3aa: CAISESYRGAFFGYTF
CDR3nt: TGTGCCATCAGTGAGTCGTACAGGGGGGCTTTCTTTGGCTACACCTTC

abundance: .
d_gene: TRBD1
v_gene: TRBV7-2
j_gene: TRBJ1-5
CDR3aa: CAGSLNRGSNQPQHF
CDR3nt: TGTGCTGGCAGCCTCAACAGGGGGAGCAATCAGCCCCAGCATTTT

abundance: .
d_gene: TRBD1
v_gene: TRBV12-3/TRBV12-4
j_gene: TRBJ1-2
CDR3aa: CASRPGTASNYGYTF
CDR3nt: TGTGCCAGCAGACCCGGGACAGCCTCTAACTATGGCTACACCTTC

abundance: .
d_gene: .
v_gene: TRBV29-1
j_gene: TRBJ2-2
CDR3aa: CSVELRGAVF
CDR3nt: TGCAGCGTTGAACTTCGGGGAGCTGTTTTT

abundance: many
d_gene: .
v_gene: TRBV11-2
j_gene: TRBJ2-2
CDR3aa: CASSSRRGRRNTGELFF
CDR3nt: TGTGCCAGCAGCTCACGTAGAGGGAGACGGAACACCGGGGAGCTGTTTTTT

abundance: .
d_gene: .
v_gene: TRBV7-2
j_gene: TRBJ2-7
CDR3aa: CASSPNDYLGNTGEQYF
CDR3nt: TGTGCCAGCAGCCCAAATGACTATTTAGGGAACACCGGGGAGCAGTACTTC

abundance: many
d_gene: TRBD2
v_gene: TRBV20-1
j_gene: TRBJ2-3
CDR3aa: CSARDFAGLATSTQYF
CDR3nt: TGCAGTGCTAGAGATTTTGCGGGACTAGCAACCAGTACGCAGTATTTT

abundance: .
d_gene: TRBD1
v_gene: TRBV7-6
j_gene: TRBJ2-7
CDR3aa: CASSLGTGHQYF
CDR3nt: TGTGCCAGCAGCTTGGGGACAGGTCATCAGTACTTC

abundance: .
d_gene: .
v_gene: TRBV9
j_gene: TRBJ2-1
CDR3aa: CASSVYSNLGNGQFF
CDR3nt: TGTGCCAGCAGCGTCTACAGCAACCTAGGCAATGGGCAGTTCTTC

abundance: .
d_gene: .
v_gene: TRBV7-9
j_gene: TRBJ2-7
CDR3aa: CAWRARSYEQYF
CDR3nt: TGTGCATGGCGCGCGAGGAGCTACGAGCAGTACTTC

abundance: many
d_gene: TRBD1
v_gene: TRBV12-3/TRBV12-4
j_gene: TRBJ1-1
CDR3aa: CASSRGQGDTEAFF
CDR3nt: TGTGCCAGCAGTAGGGGACAGGGTGACACTGAAGCTTTCTTT

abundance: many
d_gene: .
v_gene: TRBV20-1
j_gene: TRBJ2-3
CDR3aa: CSARAVAGPTQYF
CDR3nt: TGCAGTGCTAGAGCCGTCGCCGGGCCCACGCAGTATTTT

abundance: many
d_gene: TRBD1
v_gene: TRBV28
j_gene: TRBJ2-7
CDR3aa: CASSLLGQGLVGEQYF
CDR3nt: TGTGCCAGCAGTTTATTGGGACAGGGTTTAGTGGGCGAGCAGTACTTC

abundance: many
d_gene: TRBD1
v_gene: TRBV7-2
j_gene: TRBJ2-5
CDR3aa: CASSFGDRGHQETQYF
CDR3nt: TGTGCCAGCAGCTTCGGGGACAGGGGGCACCAAGAGACCCAGTACTTC

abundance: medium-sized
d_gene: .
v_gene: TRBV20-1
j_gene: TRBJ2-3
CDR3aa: CSASRDTQYF
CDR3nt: TGCAGTGCTAGTCGGGATACGCAGTATTTT

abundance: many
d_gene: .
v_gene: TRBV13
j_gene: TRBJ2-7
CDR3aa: CASSDRRFYEQYF
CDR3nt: TGTGCCAGCAGCGACAGAAGATTTTACGAGCAGTACTTC

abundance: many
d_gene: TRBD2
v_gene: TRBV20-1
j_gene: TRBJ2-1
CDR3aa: CSARGLAGDSNEQFF
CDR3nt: TGCAGTGCTAGAGGACTAGCGGGAGATTCTAATGAGCAGTTCTTC

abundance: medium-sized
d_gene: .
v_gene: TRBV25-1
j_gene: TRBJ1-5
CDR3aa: CASSDRGEGNQPQHF
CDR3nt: TGTGCCAGCAGTGACCGAGGGGAGGGGAATCAGCCCCAGCATTTT

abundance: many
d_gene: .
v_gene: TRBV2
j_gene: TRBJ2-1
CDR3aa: CASSEEHSSYNEQFF
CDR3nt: TGTGCCAGCAGTGAGGAACATAGCTCCTACAATGAGCAGTTCTTC

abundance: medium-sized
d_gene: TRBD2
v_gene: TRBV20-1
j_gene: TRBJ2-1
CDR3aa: CSARDQASGSSYNEQFF
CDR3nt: TGCAGTGCTAGAGATCAGGCTAGCGGGAGCTCCTACAATGAGCAGTTCTTC

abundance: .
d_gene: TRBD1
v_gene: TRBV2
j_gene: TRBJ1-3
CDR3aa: CASSEQTGAGNTIYF
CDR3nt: TGTGCCAGCAGTGAACAGACAGGGGCTGGAAACACCATATATTTT

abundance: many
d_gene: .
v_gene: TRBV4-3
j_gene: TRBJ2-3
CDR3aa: CASSQGFAGTDTQYF
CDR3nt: TGCGCCAGCAGCCAGGGATTCGCTGGCACAGATACGCAGTATTTT